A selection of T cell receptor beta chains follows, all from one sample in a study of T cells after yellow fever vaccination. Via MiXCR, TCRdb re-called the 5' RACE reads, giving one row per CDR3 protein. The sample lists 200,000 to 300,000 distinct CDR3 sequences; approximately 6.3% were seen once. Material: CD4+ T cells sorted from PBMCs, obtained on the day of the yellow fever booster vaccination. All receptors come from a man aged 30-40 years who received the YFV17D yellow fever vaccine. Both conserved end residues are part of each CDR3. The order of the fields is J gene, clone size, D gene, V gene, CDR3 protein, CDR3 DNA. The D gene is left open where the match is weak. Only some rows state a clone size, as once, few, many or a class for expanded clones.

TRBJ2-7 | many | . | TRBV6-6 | CASRTPSSYEQYF | TGTGCCAGCAGGACGCCTAGCTCCTACGAGCAGTACTTC
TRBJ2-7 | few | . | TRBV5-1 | CASSLRITGGGRYEQYF | TGCGCCAGCAGCCTCAGAATCACAGGGGGGGGACGCTACGAGCAGTACTTC
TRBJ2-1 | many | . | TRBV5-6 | CASSFLVGGEQFF | TGTGCCAGCAGCTTCCTTGTAGGGGGTGAGCAGTTCTTC
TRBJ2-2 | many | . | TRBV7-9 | CASILDLSTGELFF | TGTGCCAGCATTCTTGACCTTAGCACCGGGGAGCTGTTTTTT
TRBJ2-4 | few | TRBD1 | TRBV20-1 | CSAKQGAKNIQYF | TGCAGTGCTAAACAGGGGGCCAAAAACATTCAGTACTTC
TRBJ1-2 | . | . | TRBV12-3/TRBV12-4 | CASTNSPTGSHGYTF | TGTGCCAGCACCAACAGCCCTACAGGGAGCCATGGCTACACCTTC
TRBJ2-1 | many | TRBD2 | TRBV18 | CASSPGLAGNEQFF | TGTGCCAGCTCACCGGGACTAGCGGGCAATGAGCAGTTCTTC
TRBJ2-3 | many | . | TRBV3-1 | CASSQTAFGDTQYF | TGTGCCAGCAGCCAGACCGCGTTTGGAGATACGCAGTATTTT
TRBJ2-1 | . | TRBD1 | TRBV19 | CASSRDRVSKNEQFF | TGTGCCAGTAGTCGGGACAGGGTGAGCAAGAATGAGCAGTTCTTC
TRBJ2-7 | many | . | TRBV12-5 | CASGSDLYEQYF | TGTGCTAGTGGTTCCGATTTGTACGAGCAGTACTTC
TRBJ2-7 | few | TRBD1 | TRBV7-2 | CASSAGTGGIYEQYF | TGTGCCAGCAGCGCCGGGACAGGGGGCATCTACGAGCAGTACTTC
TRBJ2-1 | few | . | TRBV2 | CASSEGELANEQFF | TGTGCCAGCAGTGAGGGGGAGCTGGCGAATGAGCAGTTCTTC
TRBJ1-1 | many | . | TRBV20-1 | CSAPPLGAVENTEAFF | TGCAGTGCTCCCCCCCTCGGGGCCGTAGAGAACACTGAAGCTTTCTTT
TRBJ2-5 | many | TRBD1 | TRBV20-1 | CSATLGTGNQETQYF | TGCAGTGCTACTCTGGGGACAGGGAATCAAGAGACCCAGTACTTC
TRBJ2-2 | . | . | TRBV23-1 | CAGDRELFF | TGCGCCGGTGATCGAGAGCTGTTTTTT
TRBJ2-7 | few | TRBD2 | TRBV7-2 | CASSPRVGATSGNEQYF | TGTGCCAGCAGCCCTAGAGTGGGGGCGACTAGCGGGAACGAGCAGTACTTC
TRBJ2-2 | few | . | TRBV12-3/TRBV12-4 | CASKGFTNTGELFF | TGTGCCAGCAAGGGGTTCACGAACACCGGGGAGCTGTTTTTT
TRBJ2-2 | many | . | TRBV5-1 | CASSIRARTGELFF | TGCGCCAGCAGCATCAGGGCGCGCACCGGGGAGCTGTTTTTT
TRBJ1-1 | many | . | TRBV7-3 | CASSLTGGGTEAFF | TGTGCCAGCAGCTTAACCGGGGGGGGCACTGAAGCTTTCTTT
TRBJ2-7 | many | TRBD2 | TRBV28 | CASGSGGHSYEQYF | TGTGCCAGCGGGAGCGGGGGCCACTCCTACGAGCAGTACTTC
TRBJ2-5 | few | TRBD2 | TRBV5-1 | CASSLASGYQETQYF | TGCGCCAGCAGCTTGGCTAGCGGGTATCAAGAGACCCAGTACTTC
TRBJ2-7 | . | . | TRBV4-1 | CASSREGRDPYEQYF | TGCGCCAGCAGCCGCGAAGGCAGGGATCCCTACGAGCAGTACTTC
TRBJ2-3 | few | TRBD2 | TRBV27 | CASSPGTSGTQDTQYF | TGTGCCAGCAGTCCCGGGACTAGCGGGACCCAAGATACGCAGTATTTT
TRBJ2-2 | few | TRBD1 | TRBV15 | CATSRGGTGASTGELFF | TGTGCCACCAGCAGAGGGGGGACAGGGGCCAGCACCGGGGAGCTGTTTTTT
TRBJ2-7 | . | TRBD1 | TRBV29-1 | CSVGQGMWYEQYF | TGCAGCGTGGGACAGGGGATGTGGTACGAGCAGTACTTC
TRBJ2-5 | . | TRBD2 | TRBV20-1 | CSATGRALRETQYF | TGCAGTGCTACCGGGAGGGCCCTTCGAGAGACCCAGTACTTC
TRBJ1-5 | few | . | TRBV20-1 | CSANEVYSNQPQHF | TGCAGTGCAAATGAGGTATATAGCAATCAGCCCCAGCATTTT
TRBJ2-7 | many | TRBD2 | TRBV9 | CASSFYPGTSGHYEQYF | TGTGCCAGCAGCTTCTATCCCGGGACTAGCGGACACTACGAGCAGTACTTC
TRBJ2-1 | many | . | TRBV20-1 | CSAREIPGREQFF | TGCAGTGCTAGAGAGATACCGGGGCGGGAGCAGTTCTTC
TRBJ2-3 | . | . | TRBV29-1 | CSLGAGVSNTQYF | TGCAGCCTGGGGGCGGGAGTGTCGAATACGCAGTATTTT
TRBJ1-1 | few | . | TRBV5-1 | CASSSQTDFGEAFF | TGCGCCAGCAGCTCCCAAACAGATTTTGGTGAAGCTTTCTTT
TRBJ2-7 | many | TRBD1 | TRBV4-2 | CASSQGQGETYEQYF | TGTGCCAGCAGCCAAGGACAGGGAGAAACCTACGAGCAGTACTTC
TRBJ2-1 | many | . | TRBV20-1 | CSATEAYNEQFF | TGCAGTGCCACCGAGGCCTACAATGAGCAGTTCTTC
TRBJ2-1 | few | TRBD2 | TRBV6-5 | CASSSLIAGSYNEQFF | TGTGCCAGCAGTTCCCTCATAGCGGGAAGCTACAATGAGCAGTTCTTC
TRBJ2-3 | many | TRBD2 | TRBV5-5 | CASSFSGRTDTQYF | TGTGCCAGCAGCTTTAGCGGGAGAACAGATACGCAGTATTTT
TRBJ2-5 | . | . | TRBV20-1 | CSASPDTQETQYF | TGCAGTGCTAGCCCAGACACCCAAGAGACCCAGTACTTC
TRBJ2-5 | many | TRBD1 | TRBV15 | CATSRGGQGRQETQYF | TGTGCCACCAGCAGAGGGGGACAGGGGCGTCAAGAGACCCAGTACTTC
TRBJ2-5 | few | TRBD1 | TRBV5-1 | CASSWRTGQETQYF | TGCGCCAGCAGCTGGAGGACAGGCCAAGAGACCCAGTACTTC
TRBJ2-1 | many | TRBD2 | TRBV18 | CASSLGLAGNEQFF | TGTGCCAGCTCACTCGGACTAGCGGGGAATGAGCAGTTCTTC
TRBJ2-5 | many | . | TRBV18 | CASSPFLQETQYF | TGTGCCAGCTCACCATTTCTGCAAGAGACCCAGTACTTC
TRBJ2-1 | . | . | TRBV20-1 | CSLRGRYGGNEQFF | TGCAGCCTCCGAGGAAGATACGGAGGAAATGAGCAGTTCTTC
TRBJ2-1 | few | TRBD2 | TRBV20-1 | CSAQQPGTSNEQFF | TGCAGTGCCCAACAACCCGGGACTAGCAATGAGCAGTTCTTC
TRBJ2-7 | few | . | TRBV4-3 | CASSQRHPSDEQYF | TGCGCCAGCAGCCAGAGACATCCCTCAGACGAGCAGTACTTC
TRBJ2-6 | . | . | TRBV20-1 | CSAKIPGSGANVLTF | TGCAGTGCTAAAATCCCAGGGTCTGGGGCCAACGTCCTGACTTTC
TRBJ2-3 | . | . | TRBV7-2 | CASSHSGTSSTDTQYF | TGTGCCAGCAGCCACTCAGGGACTTCCAGCACAGATACGCAGTATTTT
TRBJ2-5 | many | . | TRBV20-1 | CSARFRAGETQYF | TGCAGTGCTAGATTCAGGGCAGGGGAGACCCAGTACTTC
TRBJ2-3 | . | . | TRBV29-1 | CSVGAGTDTQYF | TGCAGCGTTGGTGCAGGGACAGATACGCAGTATTTT